This T cell receptor beta chain came from a study of molecular identifiers for immune sequencing clone quantification (dated 2018 in TCRdb). About the investigation overall: In a replicate experiment, RNA from about 19,000 or 110,000 naive CD8 T cells was split into five aliquots, four of which were sequenced. This methods study benchmarked molecular-identifier clustering-based TCR repertoire sequencing (MIDCIRS) and TCR RNA copy counting, using CD8 T cells to do so. The paper's findings and limits, for the study overall: When barcode sub-clustering was omitted, TCR diversity was inflated by chimeric consensus sequences, with chimeras reaching as high as 47%. In CMV-specific effector cells, clones with more than 20 RNA copies contained over 99% of molecules, whereas in naive cells such clones contained under 1% of molecules. Spiked-in Jurkat TCR RNA (approximately 10 copies' worth), which is not part of the donor repertoire, was contained in the naive libraries. Spiked-in Jurkat TCR RNA equal to a single cell's worth was reported to be detectable even within 1,100,000 naive CD8 T cells. Modeling gave about three recovered TCR RNA copies per cell versus 8 to 10 by digital PCR, implying about 30% capture efficiency. Identical TCR molecules sharing a barcode could cause highly expanded clone sizes to be underestimated.

This clonotype was seen ten or more times. It has no known antigen specificity. Compared with germline, one end of the junction differs, possibly owing to a read error. Libraries of naive CD8 T cells were built from anywhere between roughly 19,000 and 1,000,000 sorted cells, with 10%, 30% or 50% of the purified RNA used. Naive CD8 T cells, defined as CD8+CD4-CCR7+CD45RA+, were FACS-sorted into RLT Plus buffer on a BD FACSAria II. Roughly ten TCR copies' worth of Jurkat RNA were spiked into about 20,000-1,000,000 naive CD8 T cell samples to test detection sensitivity. CD8 T cells were enriched with RosetteSep CD8+ T Cell Enrichment Cocktail and Ficoll-Paque, followed by ACK red cell lysis. Library preparation employed PCR. For sequencing, an Illumina HiSeq 4000 was employed. Bulk TCR libraries were made following a previously described method, with the TCR primers given in Table S5. Total RNA was purified with the Qiagen AllPrep DNA/RNA kit. Before analysis, reads from multiple sequencing runs of one library were combined. From the authors' description of their analysis: Only reads with exact TCR constant sequence were kept, trimmed to 150 nt, and grouped by their 12-nt molecular barcodes. Within each barcode group, reads were sub-clustered at a 15% Levenshtein threshold, and quality-weighted consensus sequences were built per RNA molecule. Non-functional sequences were discarded, and so were lower-count sequences lying one edit away from another sequence. On the basis of fitting two negative binomial distributions, barcode sub-clusters with fewer than 20% of the maximum read count were discarded. TCRdb applied fastp at Q25 and MiXCR to the public reads, then kept only in-frame beta chains. Rows are unified per CDR3 protein, each entry keeping the most common DNA and genes. TCRdb's processing, not the study's, gives the V and J calls here. The sample table lists hundreds of thousands of distinct CDR3 sequences, roughly 21% of them with a count of one. The ten largest clones add up to roughly 0.85% of the sample.

Material for sequencing was naive CD8+ T cells from blood, with Jurkat cell RNA spiked in. Explained via the paper, the cell subset or site label denotes: FACS-sorted CD8+CD4-CCR7+CD45RA+ naive T cells. This TCR was recovered from a human donor in good health. Some libraries in this study had Jurkat cell RNA spiked in.

The CDR3 here reads CASSQTTGGTEAFF. The nucleotide sequence is TGTGCCAGCAGCCAGACAACAGGGGGCACTGAAGCTTTCTTT. The sequence joins TRBV4-1 to TRBJ1-1, with TRBD1 matching 8 junction bases. CDR1 and CDR2, per the germline V gene, are MGHRA and YSYEKL. Including the terminal cysteine and phenylalanine, the CDR3 comprises 14 residues. Kept here is only the CDR3 DNA, which spans 42 bases and is read in frame from base 1.